The 29 T cell receptor beta chains listed next were all sequenced from one sample in a study of blood T cell repertoires in COVID-19. TCRdb's table, derived via immunoSEQ multiplex PCR, lists solely in-frame clones and lacks some. Among 170,000 or so clones listed, approximately 84% were seen once. Sequenced: peripheral blood. The receptors come from a man between 18 and 29 years old with active or convalescent COVID-19.

This chain uses TRBV12-3 or TRBV12-4 with TRBJ2-3; D not certain. This CDR3 contains 13 residues. Between the trimmed V and J ends, which lost 2 bases and 1 base, there was a span of 4 bases. The CDR3 reads CASSLPGTDTQYF. DNA of the CDR3: TGTGCCAGCAGTTTACCGGGCACAGATACGCAGTATTTT.

The chain's CDR3 is CAWRGQANQPQHF. CDR3 sequence (DNA): TGTGCCTGGAGGGGACAGGCGAATCAGCCCCAGCATTTT. The rearrangement links TRBV30 to TRBJ1-5; 8 bases are shared with TRBD1. Looked up from germline, CDR1 is GTSNPN and CDR2 is SVGIG (reference sequence). This CDR3 spans 13 amino acids. The V segment lost 3 bases and the J segment 4 bases; nucleotides outside the gene matches: 2.

The rearrangement joins TRBV5-5 to TRBJ2-4; D is unresolved. Germline values: CDR1 SGHKS, CDR2 YYEKEE (reference sequence). V was trimmed by 0 bases and J by 6 bases, leaving 10 bases between them. This CDR3 is built from 14 residues. In DNA, the CDR3 is TGTGCCAGCAGCTTGGTTGCAGGCACAAACATTCAGTACTTC. Amino acids: CASSLVAGTNIQYF. The variable domain in full, completed from reference TRBV5-5 and TRBJ2-4, reads DAGVTQSPTHLIKTRGQQVTLRCSPISGHKSVSWYQQVLGQGPQFIFQYYEKEERGRGNFPDRFSARQFPNYSSELNVNALLLGDSALYLCASSLVAGTNIQYFGAGTRLSVL.

CDR3: CASVPSRDRPLYGYTF. Here the CDR3 DNA reads TGTGCCAGCGTTCCCTCACGGGACAGGCCTTTATATGGCTACACCTTC. The chain combines TRBV2 with TRBJ1-2, with 8 nucleotides matching TRBD1. Germline trimming cut 8 bases from V and 5 bases from J; bases unmatched to any gene: 16. The V gene's germline CDR1 is SNHLY and CDR2 FYNNEI. This CDR3 is 16 amino acids long. The complete variable domain, with remaining parts taken from reference TRBV2 and TRBJ1-2, reads EPEVTQTPSHQVTQMGQEVILRCVPISNHLYFYWYRQILGQKVEFLVSFYNNEISEKSEIFDDQFSVERPDGSNFTLKIRSTKLEDSAMYFCASVPSRDRPLYGYTFGSGTRLTVV.

J is TRBJ1-2 and V is TRBV5-1; no clear D. The germline gives CDR1 SGHRS, CDR2 YFSETQ. This CDR3 has 13 residues. V lost 5 bases to trimming and J lost 2 bases, with 10 bases between them. In DNA form, the CDR3 reads TGCGCCAGCAGAGCGGGGATAAACTATGGCTACACCTTC. Translation: CASRAGINYGYTF.

The V and J genes are TRBV5-1 and TRBJ2-1, with 7 bases fitting TRBD1. The CDR3 has 16 residues. V lost 0 bases and J lost 4; bases outside the gene matches: 7. Germline assignment: CDR1 SGHRS and CDR2 YFSETQ. The CDR3 DNA sequence: TGCGCCAGCAGCTTGGGGGCCGGGACAGCTTACAATGAGCAGTTCTTC. Translated, it gives CASSLGAGTAYNEQFF.

The genes are TRBV28 and TRBJ2-2; 9 bases map to TRBD2. CDR3 length: 16 amino acids. Looked up from germline, CDR1 is MDHEN and CDR2 is SYDVKM. The V and J ends lost 2 bases and 5 bases, in that order; junction bases with no gene match: 6. The CDR3 loop reads CASSLGTSLSTGELFF. The CDR3 nucleotides read TGTGCCAGCAGTTTAGGGACTAGCTTGAGTACCGGGGAGCTGTTTTTT.

The J gene is TRBJ2-5, the V gene TRBV6-1; the match to TRBD2 covers 9 bases. Trimming cost V 0 bases and J 4 bases; bases outside gene matches: 12. CDR3 length: 18 residues. Looked up from germline, CDR1 is MNHNS and CDR2 is SASEGT. CDR3 sequence: CASSEAPVVAGARETQYF. The CDR3 nucleotides read TGTGCCAGCAGTGAAGCGCCCGTGGTAGCGGGGGCAAGAGAGACCCAGTACTTC.

This chain connects TRBV21-1 to TRBJ1-5. TRBV21-1 is a documented pseudogene. The length of the CDR3 is 20 residues. Written as DNA, the CDR3 is TGTGCCAGCAGCACCGTCTTCTCGGGGCAGGAGGGATATAGCAATCAGCCCCAGCATTTT. Translated: CASSTVFSGQEGYSNQPQHF.

The V gene is TRBV19, the J gene TRBJ2-6; possibly TRBD2 for D (5 bases). The CDR3 is 18 amino acids. CDR1 and CDR2 from the germline V gene are LNHDA and SQIVND (reference sequence). Trimming cost V 7 bases and J 0 bases, with 19 bases left between them. The chain's CDR3 is CASTLGERVGSGANVLTF. The CDR3 region has the DNA TGTGCCAGTACCCTCGGGGAGCGAGTGGGCTCTGGGGCCAACGTCCTGACTTTC.

The chain has TRBV6-5 and TRBJ2-7, with D perhaps TRBD1 (6 bases). The CDR3 is made up of 13 amino acids. V was trimmed by 10 bases and J by 0 bases, leaving 13 bases between them. Germline-derived CDR1 and CDR2 are MNHEY and SVGAGI. CDR3 coding DNA: TGTGCCACCGGACAGAGCATCTCCTACGAGCAGTACTTC. Protein product: CATGQSISYEQYF.

J is TRBJ1-6 and V is TRBV5-1; TRBD1 agrees at 9 bases. Germline loops: CDR1 SGHRS, CDR2 YFSETQ. The CDR3 has 15 amino acids. J was trimmed by 8 bases and V by 4 bases; bases with no gene match: 7. The CDR3 DNA reads as TGCGCCAGCAGCCTCGGACAGGGGCAGCATTCACCCCTCCACTTT. This codes for CASSLGQGQHSPLHF.

The chain employs TRBV5-1 and TRBJ2-2; 11 nucleotides match TRBD1. The CDR3 consists of 16 residues. CDR1 is SGHRS, CDR2 YFSETQ, per germline. J was trimmed by 6 bases and V by 0 bases; bases with no gene match: 4. CDR3 protein: CASSLVGQGAPGELFF. The CDR3 DNA reads as TGCGCCAGCAGCTTGGTTGGACAGGGGGCGCCCGGGGAGCTGTTTTTT.

This clone was picked up a small number of times. The genes are TRBV3-1 (or the pseudogene TRBV3-2) and TRBJ1-3; D gene unclear. CDR3 length equals 13 residues. Germline lookup yields CDR1 LGHDT and CDR2 YNNKEL (reference sequence). Trimming stripped 3 bases from V and 2 bases from J, with 5 bases between. Written as DNA, the CDR3 is TGTGCCAGCAGCCATGGAGCTGGAAACACCATATATTTT. The encoded protein is CASSHGAGNTIYF.

The chain couples TRBV6-2 or TRBV6-3 to TRBJ2-7, with D hard to call. CDR3 length: 14 amino acids. Trimming pared 4 bases from V and 4 bases from J, leaving 14 bases between. The V gene's germline CDR1 is MNHEY and CDR2 SVGEGT. CDR3 protein: CASSSYSVVYEQYF. The CDR3 DNA reads TGTGCCAGCAGTTCATATTCGGTTGTGTACGAGCAGTACTTC.

This chain links TRBV6-5 with TRBJ1-6, with 7 positions matching TRBD1. J gave up 7 bases and V 6 bases, and 6 bases lay outside the gene matches. This CDR3 spans 14 amino acids. Looked up from germline, CDR1 is MNHEY and CDR2 is SVGAGI. The CDR3 DNA sequence: TGTGCCAGCAGCCCCGGGACAGAGAATTCACCCCTCCACTTT. It translates to CASSPGTENSPLHF.

This clone has more than one count but fewer than ten. The V call is TRBV11-3, the J call TRBJ2-1; 9 positions match TRBD2. The CDR3 has 17 residues. The V and J ends lost 1 base and 6 bases, in that order; junction bases with no gene match: 10. Looked up from germline, CDR1 is SGHNT and CDR2 is YENEEA. In DNA, the CDR3 is TGTGCCAGCAGCTTAGGACAAAGACTAGCGGAGTGCAATGAGCAGTTCTTC. Translating gives CASSLGQRLAECNEQFF.

This chain links TRBV4-3 with TRBJ1-4; D is unclear. Germline V gene sequence: CDR1 LGHNA, CDR2 YSLEER. V dropped 0 bases and J dropped 4 bases, with 9 bases sitting between them. This CDR3 has 15 amino acids. CDR3 coding DNA: TGCGCCAGCAGCCAAGACGTGGCTGGTAATGAAAAACTGTTTTTT. Translation gives CASSQDVAGNEKLFF.

This clone was observed a few times. V usage is TRBV25-1 and J usage is TRBJ1-6; D ambiguous. The CDR3 runs 13 residues. In germline, CDR1 is MGHDK, CDR2 SYGVNS. Deletions cut 7 bases from V and 8 bases from J, with 12 bases between. This CDR3 is CASTLRSDSPLHF. The CDR3 region has the DNA TGTGCCAGCACCCTGAGATCGGATTCACCCCTCCACTTT.

The chain links TRBV7-9 to TRBJ1-2; 7 bases fit TRBD1. The CDR3 loop spans 13 amino acids. Germline V gene data show CDR1 as SEHNR and CDR2 as FQNEAQ (reference sequence). V was clipped by 6 bases and J by 7 bases; unmatched bases: 8. The CDR3: CASSSAGGGGYTF. The CDR3 DNA reads TGTGCCAGCAGTTCCGCAGGGGGAGGTGGCTACACCTTC.

This clone has a handful of counts. This rearrangement joins TRBV21-1 to TRBJ2-4; the table names TRBD1, a call not compared with the DNA. TRBV21-1 has pseudogene status. The length of the CDR3 is 14 residues. The CDR3 reads CASSNLLQGNIQYF. The CDR3 DNA is TGTGCCAGCAGCAACCTTCTACAGGGAAACATTCAGTACTTC.

The sample holds one count of this clone. This chain links TRBV19 with TRBJ2-6; D is uncertain. The CDR3 sequence is 12 residues long. V lost 9 bases to trimming and J lost 0 bases, with 3 bases between them. Germline loops: CDR1 LNHDA, CDR2 SQIVND (reference sequence). The CDR3 sequence is CASFSGANVLTF. CDR3 DNA: TGTGCCAGCTTCTCTGGGGCCAACGTCCTGACTTTC.

V gene TRBV15 combines with J gene TRBJ2-1, with 7 bases identical to TRBD1. V was clipped by 1 base and J by 5 bases; unmatched bases: 8. This CDR3 region has 16 residues. The V gene's germline CDR1 is LNHNV and CDR2 YYDKDF (reference sequence). DNA for the CDR3: TGTGCCACCAGCAGAGGTGATCAGGGGGTGAACAATGAGCAGTTCTTC. This translates into CATSRGDQGVNNEQFF. Together with reference TRBV15 and TRBJ2-1, the CDR3 gives the full variable domain: DAMVIQNPRYQVTQFGKPVTLSCSQTLNHNVMYWYQQKSSQAPKLLFHYYDKDFNNEADTPDNFQSRRPNTSFCFLDIRSPGLGDTAMYLCATSRGDQGVNNEQFFGPGTRLTVL.

The gene calls are TRBV15 and TRBJ2-1; the D gene is possibly TRBD1 (6 bases). Germline V gene lookup returns CDR1 LNHNV and CDR2 YYDKDF (reference sequence). The CDR3 spans 15 residues. V gave up 4 bases and J gave up 5 bases, with 15 bases separating them. Here the CDR3 DNA reads TGTGCCACCAGCACCCCCACAGGGTACGACAATGAGCAGTTCTTC. This encodes CATSTPTGYDNEQFF.

The V call is TRBV7-3, the J call TRBJ2-1; 7 nucleotides align to TRBD2. The germline V gene has CDR1 SGHTA and CDR2 FQGTGA. This CDR3 is built from 13 residues. The J segment lost 5 bases and the V segment lost 2 bases, leaving 0 bases of the junction unmatched. The CDR3 spells CASSLGRDNEQFF. CDR3 DNA: TGTGCCAGCAGCTTAGGGAGGGACAATGAGCAGTTCTTC.

This clone was seen more than once but under ten times. The chain carries TRBV7-9 and TRBJ1-5, with a weak D call TRBD1 (6 bases). V lost 7 bases and J 2 bases, leaving 15 bases between the germline ends. The length of the CDR3 is 15 residues. The germline CDR1 and CDR2 sequences are SEHNR and FQNEAQ (reference sequence). The CDR3 DNA reads as TGTGCCAGCACCCCTACAGGGCCGGGCAATCAGCCCCAGCATTTT. It is translated as CASTPTGPGNQPQHF.

V is TRBV9 and J is TRBJ2-1; 9 bases agree with TRBD2. CDR1 and CDR2 (germline): SGDLS, YYNGEE. The V gene end was trimmed by 0 bases and the J gene end by 8 bases; junction bases not matched to a gene: 6. The CDR3 has 15 residues. The CDR3 protein is CASSVGASGTYEQFF. The CDR3 nucleotides are TGTGCCAGCAGCGTAGGGGCTAGCGGGACCTATGAGCAGTTCTTC. The whole variable domain, filled in from reference TRBV9 and TRBJ2-1, reads DSGVTQTPKHLITATGQRVTLRCSPRSGDLSVYWYQQSLDQGLQFLIQYYNGEERAKGNILERFSAQQFPDLHSELNLSSLELGDSALYFCASSVGASGTYEQFFGPGTRLTVL.

This chain links TRBV6-1 with TRBJ1-2; D gene ambiguous. V dropped 2 bases and J dropped 7 bases, with 11 bases sitting between them. Per germline, CDR1 MNHNS and CDR2 SASEGT. This CDR3 is 13 amino acids long. The CDR3 protein is CASSEHLTGGYTF. The CDR3 DNA follows: TGTGCCAGCAGTGAACATCTCACCGGTGGCTACACCTTC.

CDR3 sequence: CSVPSGGSNEQFF. The CDR3 nucleotides read TGCAGCGTACCAAGCGGCGGGAGCAATGAGCAGTTCTTC. The chain is built from TRBV29-1 and TRBJ2-1, with TRBD2 matching 7 bases. Germline CDR1 and CDR2: SQVTM and ANQGSEA. The CDR3 is 13 amino acids. V trimming: 6 bases; J trimming: 6 bases; junction bases outside the gene matches: 8.